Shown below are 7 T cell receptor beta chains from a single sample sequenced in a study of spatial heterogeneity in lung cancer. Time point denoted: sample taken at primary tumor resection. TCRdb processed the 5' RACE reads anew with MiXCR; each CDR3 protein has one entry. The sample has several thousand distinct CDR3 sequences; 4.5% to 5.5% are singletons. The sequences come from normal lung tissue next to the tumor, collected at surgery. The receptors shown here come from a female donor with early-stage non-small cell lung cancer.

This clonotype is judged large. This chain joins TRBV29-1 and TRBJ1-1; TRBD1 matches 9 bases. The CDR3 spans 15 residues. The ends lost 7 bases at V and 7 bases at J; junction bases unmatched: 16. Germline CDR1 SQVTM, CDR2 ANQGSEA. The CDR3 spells CSARDTGGAWGEAFF. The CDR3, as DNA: TGCAGCGCCCGAGACACAGGGGGCGCTTGGGGTGAAGCTTTCTTT.

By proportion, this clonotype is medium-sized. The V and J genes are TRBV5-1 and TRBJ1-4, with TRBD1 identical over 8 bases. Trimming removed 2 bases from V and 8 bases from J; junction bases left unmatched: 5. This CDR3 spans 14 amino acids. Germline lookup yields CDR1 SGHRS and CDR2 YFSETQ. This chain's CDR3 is CASSLGQGGEKLFF. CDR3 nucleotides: TGCGCCAGCAGCTTAGGACAGGGAGGAGAAAAACTGTTTTTT.

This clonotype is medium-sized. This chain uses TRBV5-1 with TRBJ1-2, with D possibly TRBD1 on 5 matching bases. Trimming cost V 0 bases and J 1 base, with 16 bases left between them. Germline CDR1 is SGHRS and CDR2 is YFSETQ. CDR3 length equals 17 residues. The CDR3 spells CASSLAAGIEDNYGYTF. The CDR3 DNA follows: TGCGCCAGCAGCTTGGCCGCAGGGATAGAAGATAACTATGGCTACACCTTC.

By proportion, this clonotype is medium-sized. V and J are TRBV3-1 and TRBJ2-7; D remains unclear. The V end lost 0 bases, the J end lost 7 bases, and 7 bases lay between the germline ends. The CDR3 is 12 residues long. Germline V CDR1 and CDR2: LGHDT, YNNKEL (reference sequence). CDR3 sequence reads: CASSQDVREQYF. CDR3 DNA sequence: TGTGCCAGCAGCCAAGACGTACGAGAGCAGTACTTC.

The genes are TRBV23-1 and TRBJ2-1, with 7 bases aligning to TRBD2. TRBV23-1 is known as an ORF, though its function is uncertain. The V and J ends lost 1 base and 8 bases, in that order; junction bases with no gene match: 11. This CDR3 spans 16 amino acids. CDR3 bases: TGCGCCAGCAGTCAATATAGAAGGCGGGAGCCGGATGAGCAGTTCTTC. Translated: CASSQYRRREPDEQFF.

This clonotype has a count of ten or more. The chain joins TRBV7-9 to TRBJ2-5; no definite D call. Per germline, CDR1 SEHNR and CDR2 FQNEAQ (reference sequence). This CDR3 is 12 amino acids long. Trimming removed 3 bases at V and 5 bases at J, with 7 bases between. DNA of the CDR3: TGTGCCAGCAGCTTTGCCCGGGAGACCCAGTACTTC. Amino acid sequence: CASSFARETQYF.

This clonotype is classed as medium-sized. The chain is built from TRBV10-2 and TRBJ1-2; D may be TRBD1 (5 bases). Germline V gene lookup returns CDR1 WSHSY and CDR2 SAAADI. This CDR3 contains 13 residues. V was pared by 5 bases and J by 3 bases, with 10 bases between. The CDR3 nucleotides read TGCGCCAGCAGTACAATGGGGGACTATGGCTACACCTTC. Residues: CASSTMGDYGYTF.